The text below deals with one TCR beta chain. Nashville, Tennessee was home to all donors, who were Caucasian adults. These data come from a study of shared clonotypes between healthy human individuals. CDR1 and CDR2 from the germline V gene are SGHAT and FQNNGV. The CDR3 consists of 14 residues. J lost 7 bases, V lost 5 bases, and 4 bases had no gene match. The protocol was immunoSEQ multiplex PCR, while the TCRdb copy is restricted to in-frame clones and leaves out a portion. The sample includes 1,100,000 or so clones, more than 75% of them seen just once. What was sequenced was memory CD4+ T cells from PBMCs. The subset is: CD45RA-negative fraction. The chain has TRBV11-2 and TRBJ1-5, with TRBD1 identical over 11 bases. The receptor comes from a man younger than 35 in good health. Some clones in this sample may be carry-over from other donors' samples. This CDR3 is CASSRTGGEQPQHF. The DNA for the CDR3 is TGTGCCAGCAGCCGGACAGGGGGCGAGCAGCCCCAGCATTTT.